These 18 T cell receptor beta chains came from one sample sequenced in a study of OX40 agonist ivuxolimab in advanced cancers. TCRdb's copy holds only in-frame clones and misses some; the assay was immunoSEQ multiplex PCR. The sample holds tens of thousands of clones, roughly 89% seen once. Sequences were derived from CD4+ or CD8+ T cells sorted from blood, sampled in a trial of the OX40 agonist ivuxolimab. The receptors were sampled from an adult with an advanced solid tumor such as melanoma, head and neck, liver or kidney cancer.

The chain couples TRBV10-1 to TRBJ2-1, with a possible D match to TRBD2 (5 bases). V was clipped by 5 bases and J by 2 bases, with 10 bases between them. CDR3 size: 14 residues. Germline loops: CDR1 WNHNN, CDR2 SYGVQD (reference sequence). The CDR3 sequence is CASSSSGAYNEQFF. CDR3 DNA sequence: TGCGCCAGCAGTTCGAGCGGTGCCTACAATGAGCAGTTCTTC.

The J gene is TRBJ2-3, the V gene TRBV7-2; 8 nucleotides align to TRBD2. Germline CDR1 and CDR2: SGHTA and FQGNSA. V gave up 5 bases and J gave up 5 bases; unmatched junction bases: 9. The CDR3 runs to 15 residues. This chain's CDR3 is CASSVAALAGDTQYF. CDR3 DNA sequence: TGTGCCAGCAGCGTGGCGGCGCTAGCGGGAGATACGCAGTATTTT.

The chain uses TRBV27 and TRBJ2-3; 12 bases agree with TRBD2. The CDR3 runs to 19 residues. Germline loops: CDR1 MNHEY, CDR2 SMNVEV (reference sequence). V shed 6 bases and J 0 bases; nucleotides not matched to a gene: 13. The CDR3 bases are TGTGCCAGCAGAAGGACTAGCGGGATACTTCTGCTTAGCACAGATACGCAGTATTTT. Its translation: CASRRTSGILLLSTDTQYF.

Only one count was recorded for this clone. V is TRBV30 and J is TRBJ2-5; D call uncertain. The germline CDR1 and CDR2 sequences are GTSNPN and SVGIG (reference sequence). V was shortened by 0 bases and J by 1 base, with 15 bases between the two germline ends. CDR3 length: 16 residues. DNA for the CDR3: TGTGCCTGGAGTGTGGACGATTGGGGAACCCAAGAGACCCAGTACTTC. It codes for CAWSVDDWGTQETQYF. Full variable domain (outside the CDR3, taken from reference TRBV30 and TRBJ2-5): SQTIHQWPATLVQPVGSPLSLECTVEGTSNPNLYWYRQAAGRGLQLLFYSVGIGQISSEVPQNLSASRPQDRQFILSSKKLLLSDSGFYLCAWSVDDWGTQETQYFGPGTRLLVL.

This clone was seen just once. This sequence joins TRBV9 and TRBJ2-1; 13 bases are a match to TRBD2. The germline V gene has CDR1 SGDLS and CDR2 YYNGEE. J lost 2 bases, V lost 4 bases, and 3 bases had no gene match. This CDR3 is 16 amino acids long. The CDR3 region is CASSKGTSGTYNEQFF. CDR3 coding DNA: TGTGCCAGCAGCAAGGGGACTAGCGGGACCTACAATGAGCAGTTCTTC. The variable domain in full, completed from reference TRBV9 and TRBJ2-1, reads DSGVTQTPKHLITATGQRVTLRCSPRSGDLSVYWYQQSLDQGLQFLIQYYNGEERAKGNILERFSAQQFPDLHSELNLSSLELGDSALYFCASSKGTSGTYNEQFFGPGTRLTVL.

The J gene is TRBJ2-3, the V gene TRBV27; TRBD1 might be the D (6 bases). The V and J ends lost 5 bases and 4 bases respectively, with 16 bases between them. Germline V gene sequence: CDR1 MNHEY, CDR2 SMNVEV (reference sequence). CDR3 length: 15 amino acids. DNA of the CDR3: TGTGCCAGCAGTCTACGACAGGAATCGCCAGATACGCAGTATTTT. It encodes CASSLRQESPDTQYF.

CDR3 nucleotide sequence: TGTGCCAGCAGCCTCAATTCCGGGGGATGGAGAGTGAACACTGAAGCTTTCTTT. Translated, it gives CASSLNSGGWRVNTEAFF. V gene TRBV7-2 combines with J gene TRBJ1-1; D is perhaps TRBD1 (5 bases). The germline CDR1 and CDR2 sequences are SGHTA and FQGNSA. This CDR3 region has 18 residues. Trimming cost V 5 bases and J 0 bases, with 22 bases left between them.

The chain carries TRBV11-2 and TRBJ2-2, with 10 nucleotides matching TRBD2. The V gene end was trimmed by 0 bases and the J gene end by 6 bases; junction bases not matched to a gene: 7. Germline V gene data show CDR1 as SGHAT and CDR2 as FQNNGV. This CDR3 comprises 17 residues. The CDR3 loop reads CASSLDPWGTSAGELFF. The CDR3 region has the DNA TGTGCCAGCAGCTTAGATCCCTGGGGGACTAGCGCCGGGGAGCTGTTTTTT. The variable domain in full, completed from reference TRBV11-2 and TRBJ2-2, reads EAGVAQSPRYKIIEKRQSVAFWCNPISGHATLYWYQQILGQGPKLLIQFQNNGVVDDSQLPKDRFSAERLKGVDSTLKIQPAKLEDSAVYLCASSLDPWGTSAGELFFGEGSRLTVL.

CDR3 DNA sequence: TGTGCCAGCAGCACTCACCCTGGGGACAGCGCTCCTAAGGGGAAGCTGTTTTTT. As protein: CASSTHPGDSAPKGKLFF. This chain uses TRBV21-1 with TRBJ2-2; TRBD1 is the table's D call and was not checked against the DNA. TRBV21-1 is classified as a pseudogene. The CDR3 runs to 18 residues.

The chain carries TRBV27 and TRBJ1-1; 9 nucleotides match TRBD1. The CDR3 spans 14 residues. V shed 5 bases, J shed 4 bases, and the junction held 5 bases outside the gene matches. Germline-derived CDR1 and CDR2 are MNHEY and SMNVEV (reference sequence). Written as DNA, the CDR3 is TGTGCCAGCAGTCTCACAGGGGGCGGCACTGAAGCTTTCTTT. It codes for CASSLTGGGTEAFF.

The genes are TRBV10-3 and TRBJ2-1; 11 positions match TRBD2. Germline loops: CDR1 ENHRY, CDR2 SYGVKD. CDR3 length equals 15 residues. V lost 6 bases to trimming and J lost 5 bases; unmatched junction nucleotides: 6. This chain's CDR3 is CAIRPLAGGHNEQFF. The CDR3 DNA reads TGTGCCATCAGGCCTCTAGCGGGGGGCCACAATGAGCAGTTCTTC.

The V call is TRBV5-4, the J call TRBJ2-1; perhaps TRBD1 as D (6 bases). V was trimmed by 3 bases and J by 9 bases, leaving 19 bases between them. This CDR3 is 15 amino acids long. The germline V gene has CDR1 SGHNT and CDR2 YYREEE (reference sequence). CDR3 amino acids: CASSYDTGSDGEQFF. CDR3 DNA: TGTGCCAGCAGCTACGATACAGGGTCGGATGGTGAGCAGTTCTTC.

The chain has TRBV9 and TRBJ1-6, with D possibly TRBD1 on 5 matching bases. V lost 0 bases and J 10 bases, leaving 11 bases between the germline ends. This CDR3 has 14 amino acids. Germline V gene data show CDR1 as SGDLS and CDR2 as YYNGEE. CDR3 sequence (DNA): TGTGCCAGCAGCGTAGGGCAGGGTGGATCACCCCTCCACTTT. Protein sequence: CASSVGQGGSPLHF.

The gene calls are TRBV5-6 and TRBJ2-7; D not resolved. With 2 bases removed from V and 2 bases from J, the gap between germline ends came to 11 bases. This CDR3 region has 14 residues. The V gene's germline CDR1 is SGHDT and CDR2 YYEEEE. Here the CDR3 DNA reads TGTGCCAGCAGCTTACAGAGTTACCCCTACGAGCAGTACTTC. Protein: CASSLQSYPYEQYF.

V and J are TRBV18 and TRBJ2-2; D gene uncertain. V lost 3 bases and J lost 4, with 12 bases in between. CDR1 is KGHSH and CDR2 is LQKENI in the germline V gene. This CDR3 has 15 residues. CDR3: CASSPSGVATGELFF. The CDR3 nucleotides are TGTGCCAGCTCACCCTCGGGTGTGGCCACCGGGGAGCTGTTTTTT.

The chain combines TRBV5-5 with TRBJ2-7; 8 positions match TRBD1. In germline, CDR1 is SGHKS, CDR2 YYEKEE (reference sequence). V gave up 2 bases and J gave up 0 bases; unmatched junction bases: 1. The CDR3 runs 14 residues. The CDR3 DNA follows: TGTGCCAGCAGCTTTGGACAGGGCTCCTACGAGCAGTACTTC. Translating gives CASSFGQGSYEQYF.

V gene TRBV7-9 combines with J gene TRBJ1-4; D may be TRBD1 (6 bases). Germline CDR1 and CDR2: SEHNR and FQNEAQ (reference sequence). The V end was cut by 11 bases, the J end by 2 bases, with 21 bases between. This CDR3 is 16 amino acids long. CDR3 amino acids: CAGSAQGSVTNEKLFF. The DNA of the CDR3 is TGTGCCGGTTCAGCCCAGGGGAGCGTGACTAATGAAAAACTGTTTTTT.

V gene TRBV19 combines with J gene TRBJ1-1, with D tentatively TRBD1 (5 bases). V shed 9 bases and J shed 4 bases, with 15 bases lying between them. This CDR3 has 13 residues. Germline loops: CDR1 LNHDA, CDR2 SQIVND (reference sequence). The CDR3 nucleotides read TGTGCCAGCTTATCGGGAGGGACCACTGAAGCTTTCTTT. Translated: CASLSGGTTEAFF.